These 27 T cell receptor beta chains originate from one sample sequenced in a study of PD-L1 blockade in urothelial cancer. The time point is: peripheral blood 6 weeks after treatment start. Sequencing used immunoSEQ multiplex PCR; TCRdb keeps in-frame clones, though not all of them. This table holds more than 45,000 clones, roughly 80% found once. Specimen: PBMCs, collected around atezolizumab (anti-PD-L1) treatment. These receptors came from a man aged 65 to 85 with urothelial cancer.

This clone was recorded only once. The DNA of the CDR3 is TGTGCCAGCAGTTCTGTAGCGGGAGGGCCTCGAGAGCAGTACTTC. Its protein is CASSSVAGGPREQYF. This chain uses TRBV27 with TRBJ2-7; 11 bases match TRBD2. The ends lost 4 bases at V and 7 bases at J; junction bases unmatched: 9. Per germline, CDR1 MNHEY and CDR2 SMNVEV (reference sequence). This CDR3 contains 15 residues.

This sequence joins TRBV18 and TRBJ2-5; TRBD2 aligns across 9 bases. Losses at the gene ends were 2 bases for V and 3 bases for J; bases not matched to a gene: 7. CDR1 is KGHSH and CDR2 is LQKENI in the germline V gene. CDR3 length: 16 amino acids. This CDR3 reads CASSPFSGSGEETQYF. Written as DNA, the CDR3 is TGTGCCAGCTCACCATTTAGCGGGAGTGGCGAAGAGACCCAGTACTTC.

The chain couples TRBV12-5 to TRBJ2-3, with TRBD2 identical over 7 bases. Germline V gene sequence: CDR1 LGHNT, CDR2 FRNRAP. CDR3 length equals 15 residues. The ends lost 0 bases at V and 6 bases at J; junction bases unmatched: 6. The CDR3 protein is CASGLVRKGGDTQYF. Written as DNA, the CDR3 is TGTGCTAGTGGTTTGGTACGGAAGGGAGGGGATACGCAGTATTTT.

The gene calls are TRBV19 and TRBJ2-5; 9 bases fit TRBD2. With V trimmed by 3 bases and J by 3 bases, 8 bases remained unmatched. The CDR3 extends over 16 amino acids. Germline CDR1 reads LNHDA; CDR2 reads SQIVND (reference sequence). This CDR3 reads CASSIRELAGEETQYF. DNA for the CDR3: TGTGCCAGTAGTATTCGAGAACTAGCGGGTGAAGAGACCCAGTACTTC.

The gene calls are TRBV9 and TRBJ2-7; TRBD2 matches 8 bases. This CDR3 has 16 residues. Unmatched junction bases numbered 12, after V lost 1 base and J lost 6 bases. Germline CDR1 is SGDLS and CDR2 is YYNGEE. Written as DNA, the CDR3 is TGTGCCAGCAGCGTACGTGTCGGGGGGGAAGCGGTCGAGCAGTACTTC. Its protein is CASSVRVGGEAVEQYF.

This clone was seen only a few times. This chain connects TRBV13 to TRBJ2-7, with TRBD2 identical over 9 bases. CDR3 length: 18 amino acids. Trimming took 5 bases from V and 2 from J; bases not matched to a gene: 16. CDR1 and CDR2 (germline): PRHDT, FYEKMQ (reference sequence). The DNA of the CDR3 is TGTGCCAGCAGCCCCCGGGGTGCGGGAGGGAAAGAAGCCTACGAGCAGTACTTC. It yields the protein CASSPRGAGGKEAYEQYF.

In this sample, this clone turned up once. This chain links TRBV5-1 with TRBJ2-1; TRBD1 aligns across 9 bases. V lost 3 bases to trimming and J lost 0 bases; unmatched junction nucleotides: 4. Germline assignment: CDR1 SGHRS and CDR2 YFSETQ. This CDR3 is 16 amino acids long. CDR3 protein: CASSSETGGSYNEQFF. For the CDR3, the DNA is TGCGCCAGCAGCTCCGAGACAGGGGGCTCCTACAATGAGCAGTTCTTC.

This sequence joins TRBV14 and TRBJ2-7, with TRBD2 matching 12 bases. Per the germline V gene, CDR1 is SGHDN and CDR2 is FVKESK. The V and J ends lost 6 bases and 1 base, in that order; junction bases with no gene match: 4. This CDR3 contains 15 residues. For the CDR3, the DNA is TGTGCCAGCAGGCAGGGACTAGCGGGTTCCTACGAGCAGTACTTC. Protein: CASRQGLAGSYEQYF.

The chain couples TRBV6-5 to TRBJ2-1, with 7 bases matching TRBD2. J was trimmed by 0 bases and V by 4 bases; bases with no gene match: 6. The CDR3 runs to 16 residues. Germline V CDR1 and CDR2: MNHEY, SVGAGI. The CDR3 is CASSFWRERSYNEQFF. In DNA, the CDR3 is TGTGCCAGCAGTTTTTGGCGGGAGCGCTCCTACAATGAGCAGTTCTTC.

V is TRBV27 and J is TRBJ2-7, with 8 bases matching TRBD1. This CDR3 is built from 15 residues. Per the germline V gene, CDR1 is MNHEY and CDR2 is SMNVEV (reference sequence). V lost 6 bases and J lost 3; bases outside the gene matches: 10. The CDR3 sequence is CASRNGQGRGYEQYF. For the CDR3, the DNA is TGTGCCAGCAGGAACGGACAGGGAAGAGGCTACGAGCAGTACTTC.

CDR3 in amino acids: CASGLGEEQFF. CDR3 bases: TGTGCTAGTGGTTTGGGGGAGGAGCAGTTCTTC. The chain is built from TRBV12-5 and TRBJ2-1, with D maybe TRBD2 (5 bases). This CDR3 is built from 11 residues. CDR1 and CDR2 (germline): LGHNT, FRNRAP. V was shortened by 1 base and J by 10 bases, with 5 bases between the two germline ends.

The chain recombines TRBV5-1 with TRBJ1-1, with 9 bases identical to TRBD1. Looked up from germline, CDR1 is SGHRS and CDR2 is YFSETQ. The CDR3 has 17 residues. The junction had 7 bases not matched to a gene; V was cut back by 0 bases and J by 1 base. CDR3 sequence: CASSLEGTGIGNTEAFF. The CDR3 coding sequence is TGCGCCAGCAGCTTGGAGGGGACAGGGATTGGGAACACTGAAGCTTTCTTT. Looking up the rest from reference TRBV5-1 and TRBJ1-1 gives the full variable domain: KAGVTQTPRYLIKTRGQQVTLSCSPISGHRSVSWYQQTPGQGLQFLFEYFSETQRNKGNFPGRFSGRQFSNSRSEMNVSTLELGDSALYLCASSLEGTGIGNTEAFFGQGTRLTVV.

The J gene is TRBJ1-6, the V gene TRBV7-2; perhaps TRBD1 as D (6 bases). Trimming took 6 bases from V and 2 from J, leaving 14 bases between them. This CDR3 has 16 amino acids. Germline assignment: CDR1 SGHTA and CDR2 FQGNSA. This chain's CDR3 is CASSKQGATYNSPLHF. DNA for the CDR3: TGTGCCAGCAGTAAACAGGGAGCCACCTATAATTCACCCCTCCACTTT.

In its sample, this clone was seen a few times. This chain links TRBV27 with TRBJ1-1, with D possibly being TRBD1 (5 bases). The V and J ends lost 4 bases and 4 bases respectively, with 10 bases between them. The germline gives CDR1 MNHEY, CDR2 SMNVEV (reference sequence). The CDR3 has 13 amino acids. CDR3 DNA: TGTGCCAGCAGTTGGGGCGCCAGCACTGAAGCTTTCTTT. Amino acid sequence: CASSWGASTEAFF.

In this sample, this clone turned up a few times. This chain connects TRBV7-9 to TRBJ2-7; 10 bases match TRBD1. This CDR3 is 14 amino acids long. Looked up from germline, CDR1 is SEHNR and CDR2 is FQNEAQ (reference sequence). V lost 3 bases, J lost 6 bases, and 5 bases stayed unmatched. The CDR3, as DNA: TGTGCCAGCAGCTTGACAGGGGGCGAGGTCGAGCAGTACTTC. The encoded protein is CASSLTGGEVEQYF.

V usage is TRBV9 and J usage is TRBJ2-3, with 13 nucleotides matching TRBD2. V was clipped by 1 base and J by 0 bases; unmatched bases: 5. There are 18 residues in the CDR3. Germline-derived CDR1 and CDR2 are SGDLS and YYNGEE. The CDR3 loop reads CASSVRLAGGSSTDTQYF. CDR3 in DNA: TGTGCCAGCAGCGTAAGACTAGCGGGAGGTTCCAGCACAGATACGCAGTATTTT.

V usage is TRBV19 and J usage is TRBJ1-1, with D tentatively TRBD1 (5 bases). Trimming took 4 bases from V and 5 from J, leaving 20 bases between them. Germline assignment: CDR1 LNHDA and CDR2 SQIVND (reference sequence). There are 16 residues in the CDR3. CDR3 nucleotide sequence: TGTGCCAGTAGTAGCCCTCCTCCAGGGCGGGGTACTGAAGCTTTCTTT. This translates into CASSSPPPGRGTEAFF.

V gene TRBV4-1 combines with J gene TRBJ2-2, with D possibly being TRBD2 (6 bases). The length of the CDR3 is 14 residues. Per germline, CDR1 MGHRA and CDR2 YSYEKL. V was cut by 5 bases and J by 0 bases, with 7 bases left in between. The DNA of the CDR3 is TGCGCCAGCAGCGGGACTTCGAACACCGGGGAGCTGTTTTTT. Its protein product is CASSGTSNTGELFF.

CDR3 in DNA: TGTGCCAGCTCACCAAGCAGGGGAAGCAATCAGCCCCAGCATTTT. Its protein is CASSPSRGSNQPQHF. V is TRBV18 and J is TRBJ1-5, with TRBD1 as a possible D gene (6 bases). Trimming cost V 2 bases and J 1 base, with 9 bases left between them. Germline values: CDR1 KGHSH, CDR2 LQKENI. The CDR3 sequence is 15 residues long. Full variable domain (missing parts from reference TRBV18 and TRBJ1-5): NAGVMQNPRHLVRRRGQEARLRCSPMKGHSHVYWYRQLPEEGLKFMVYLQKENIIDESGMPKERFSAEFPKEGPSILRIQQVVRGDSAAYFCASSPSRGSNQPQHFGDGTRLSIL.

The V and J genes are TRBV6-1 and TRBJ1-4; 8 positions match TRBD1. V was clipped by 8 bases and J by 7 bases; unmatched bases: 6. Germline V gene sequence: CDR1 MNHNS, CDR2 SASEGT. The CDR3 loop spans 13 amino acids. CDR3: CASDRGLGEKLFF. CDR3 nucleotide sequence: TGTGCCAGCGACAGGGGTTTAGGTGAAAAACTGTTTTTT.

The V gene is TRBV7-2, the J gene TRBJ2-7; the match to TRBD2 covers 9 bases. This CDR3 region has 15 residues. The V gene end was trimmed by 5 bases and the J gene end by 2 bases; junction bases not matched to a gene: 7. Germline assignment: CDR1 SGHTA and CDR2 FQGNSA. The CDR3 DNA sequence: TGTGCCAGCAGCCCCGGGGCTAGCGGGACCTACGAGCAGTACTTC. Its translation: CASSPGASGTYEQYF.

V usage is TRBV5-4 and J usage is TRBJ2-3; 9 bases align to TRBD2. From germline, CDR1 is SGHNT and CDR2 YYREEE (reference sequence). This CDR3 contains 16 residues. Germline trimming cut 0 bases from V and 0 bases from J; bases unmatched to any gene: 2. The CDR3 DNA follows: TGTGCCAGCAGCTTGGCTACTAGCGGGAGCACAGATACGCAGTATTTT. It yields the protein CASSLATSGSTDTQYF. The complete variable domain, with remaining parts taken from reference TRBV5-4 and TRBJ2-3, reads ETGVTQSPTHLIKTRGQQVTLRCSSQSGHNTVSWYQQALGQGPQFIFQYYREEENGRGNFPPRFSGLQFPNYSSELNVNALELDDSALYLCASSLATSGSTDTQYFGPGTRLTVL.

The J gene is TRBJ2-7, the V gene TRBV6-1, with D unclear. The V gene lost 2 bases and the J gene lost 7 bases, with 24 bases spanning the gap. The CDR3 totals 17 residues. The germline gives CDR1 MNHNS, CDR2 SASEGT. In DNA form, the CDR3 reads TGTGCCAGCAGTGAAACCTCTTCCCCCCAGGTTAGAGAGGAGCAGTACTTC. Protein: CASSETSSPQVREEQYF.

V is TRBV4-1 and J is TRBJ2-6; D perhaps matches TRBD1 (6 bases). Germline V gene data show CDR1 as MGHRA and CDR2 as YSYEKL. The CDR3 length is 15 residues. Trimming shortened V by 4 bases and J by 0 bases, and 7 bases separated the two germline ends. This CDR3 reads CASSPQGSGANVLTF. The CDR3, as DNA: TGCGCCAGCAGCCCACAGGGCTCTGGGGCCAACGTCCTGACTTTC.

Only one count was recorded for this clone. The V gene is TRBV5-1, the J gene TRBJ2-5; TRBD2 aligns across 12 bases. This CDR3 spans 15 amino acids. After removal of 3 bases from V and 2 bases from J, the junction contained 2 bases not matched to a gene. Germline CDR1 is SGHRS and CDR2 is YFSETQ. In DNA form, the CDR3 reads TGCGCCAGCAGCTCTCTAGCGGGAGGGCAAGAGACCCAGTACTTC. This gives the protein CASSSLAGGQETQYF.

For this clone: Different DNA sequences within this sample yield the same CDR3. This rearrangement joins TRBV2 to TRBJ2-7; 10 bases match TRBD2. The CDR3 extends over 13 amino acids. After removal of 7 bases from V and 9 bases from J, the junction contained 9 bases not matched to a gene. Germline V gene sequence: CDR1 SNHLY, CDR2 FYNNEI. The CDR3 nucleotides read TGTGCCAGCATCGGGACTAGCGCCGCTGGGCAGTACTTC. This translates into CASIGTSAAGQYF.

The chain recombines TRBV7-9 with TRBJ2-4; maybe TRBD2 (5 bases). Between the trimmed V and J ends, which lost 5 bases and 2 bases, there was a span of 13 bases. The CDR3 extends over 15 amino acids. Per the germline V gene, CDR1 is SEHNR and CDR2 is FQNEAQ (reference sequence). CDR3 amino acids: CASSRLGGSKNIQYF. Written as DNA, the CDR3 is TGTGCCAGCAGCCGCCTAGGCGGGTCCAAAAACATTCAGTACTTC.